This TCR beta chain was found in a study of blood T cells in healthy people across ages. For this clonotype: Its cognate antigen is unknown.

Healthy Caucasian individuals from Russia aged about 6 to 95 served as donors. Whole-study results and caveats: Comparison with aged donors showed that long-lived donors had more naive CD4+ cells and higher diversity.

J lost 0 bases, V lost 6 bases, and 22 bases had no gene match. Germline loops: CDR1 DFQATT, CDR2 SNEGSKA (reference sequence). The CDR3 contains 21 residues. A second about 7 to 12 cycle PCR used barcoded and J-beta primers. Through a template-switch adaptor with 12 random nucleotides, each cDNA molecule received a tag. MiXCR, run by TCRdb on the 5' RACE reads, gives a single entry per CDR3 protein. Of 980,000 or so distinct CDR3 sequences in the sample, around 46% are singletons; the top ten hold around an eighth. The J gene is TRBJ2-4, the V gene TRBV20-1; TRBD2 agrees at 11 bases. The sequencing sample was made of blood. The clonotype originates from a man younger than 45 in good health. The CDR3 DNA follows: TGCAGTGCCCACCGCGGGGAGCCAACTAGCGGGGGTCCTCTAGCCAAAAACATTCAGTACTTC. Residues: CSAHRGEPTSGGPLAKNIQYF.